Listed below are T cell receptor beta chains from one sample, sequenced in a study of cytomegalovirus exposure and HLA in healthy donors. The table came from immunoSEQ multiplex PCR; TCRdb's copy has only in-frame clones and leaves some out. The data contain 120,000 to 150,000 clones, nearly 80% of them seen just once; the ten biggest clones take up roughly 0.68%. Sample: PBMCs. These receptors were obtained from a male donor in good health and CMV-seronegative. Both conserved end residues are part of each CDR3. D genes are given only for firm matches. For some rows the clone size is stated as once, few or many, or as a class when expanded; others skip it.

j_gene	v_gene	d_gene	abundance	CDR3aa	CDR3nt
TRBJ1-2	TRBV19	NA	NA	CASSIAGIGGYTF	TGTGCCAGTAGTATCGCAGGGATCGGTGGCTACACCTTC
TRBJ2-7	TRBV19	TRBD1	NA	CASSMDRDYEQYF	TGTGCCAGTAGTATGGACAGGGACTACGAGCAGTACTTC
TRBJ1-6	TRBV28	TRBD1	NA	CASSSRQGLNSPLHF	TGTGCCAGCAGTTCCCGACAGGGCCTTAATTCACCCCTCCACTTT
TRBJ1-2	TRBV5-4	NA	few	CASSLDGSYGYTF	TGTGCCAGCAGCTTGGATGGGAGCTATGGCTACACCTTC
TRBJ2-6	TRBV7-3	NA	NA	CASSRPLGASVYSGANVLTF	TGTGCCAGCAGCCGGCCCTTGGGGGCGTCGGTTTACTCTGGGGCCAACGTCCTGACTTTC
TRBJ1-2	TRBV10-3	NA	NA	CAISDNRDGYTF	TGTGCCATCAGTGATAACAGGGATGGCTACACCTTC
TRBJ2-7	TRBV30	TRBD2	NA	CAWSAKLARSSYEQYF	TGTGCCTGGAGTGCCAAACTAGCGAGATCTTCCTACGAGCAGTACTTC
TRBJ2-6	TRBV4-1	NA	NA	CASSQQPAGASSGANVLTF	TGCGCCAGCAGCCAACAACCGGCAGGGGCTAGCTCTGGGGCCAACGTCCTGACTTTC
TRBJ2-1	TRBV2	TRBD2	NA	CASSEALAGGVDEQFF	TGTGCCAGCAGTGAGGCCCTAGCGGGAGGTGTGGATGAGCAGTTCTTC
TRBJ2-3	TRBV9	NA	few	CASSVGRGPSTDTQYF	TGTGCCAGCAGCGTGGGGCGGGGGCCTTCCACAGATACGCAGTATTTT
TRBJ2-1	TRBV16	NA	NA	CASSQSGRALGNEQFF	TGTGCCAGCAGCCAATCGGGCAGGGCGTTGGGCAATGAGCAGTTCTTC
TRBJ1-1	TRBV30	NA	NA	CAWTDDLDTEAFF	TGTGCCTGGACAGATGATTTGGACACTGAAGCTTTCTTT
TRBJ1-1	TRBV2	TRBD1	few	CASRGDRGFSMNTEAFF	TGTGCCAGCAGGGGGGACAGGGGCTTTTCTATGAACACTGAAGCTTTCTTT
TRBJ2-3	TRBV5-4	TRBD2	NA	CASSLLAGGPDTQYF	TGTGCCAGCAGCTTGCTAGCGGGGGGGCCAGATACGCAGTATTTT
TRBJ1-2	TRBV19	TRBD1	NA	CASRSGQGFIGYTF	TGTGCCAGTAGATCGGGACAGGGCTTTATTGGCTACACCTTC
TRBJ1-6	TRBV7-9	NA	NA	CASSLGRNSPLHF	TGTGCCAGCAGCTTAGGCAGGAATTCACCCCTCCACTTT
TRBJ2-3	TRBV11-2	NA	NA	CASSLLAPDTQYF	TGTGCCAGCAGCTTACTAGCCCCAGATACGCAGTATTTT
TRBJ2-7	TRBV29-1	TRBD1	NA	CSVEDRRQGREQYF	TGCAGCGTTGAAGATCGGCGACAGGGGAGAGAGCAGTACTTC
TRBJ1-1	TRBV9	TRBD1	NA	CASSVRQGPSFF	TGTGCCAGCAGCGTGAGACAGGGTCCTTCTTTCTTT
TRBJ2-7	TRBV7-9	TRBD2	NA	CASSLSGRAYEQYF	TGTGCCAGCAGCTTATCCGGGAGGGCCTACGAGCAGTACTTC
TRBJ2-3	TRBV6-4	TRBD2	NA	CASSLAGGETDTQYF	TGTGCCAGCAGTTTAGCGGGAGGCGAGACAGATACGCAGTATTTT
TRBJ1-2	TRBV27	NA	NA	CASSTGRVNYGYTF	TGTGCCAGCAGCACCGGGAGGGTGAACTATGGCTACACCTTC
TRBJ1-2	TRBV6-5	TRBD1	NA	CATFRGDHGYTF	TGTGCCACCTTCAGGGGGGATCATGGCTACACCTTC
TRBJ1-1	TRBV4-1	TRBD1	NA	CASSQMRTGSGTEAFF	TGCGCCAGCAGCCAGATGAGGACAGGGTCGGGCACTGAAGCTTTCTTT
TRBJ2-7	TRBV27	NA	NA	CASSLLSKGDYEQYF	TGTGCCAGCAGTTTATTGAGTAAGGGAGACTACGAGCAGTACTTC
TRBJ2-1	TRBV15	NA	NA	CATSRPGPPRGEQFF	TGTGCCACCAGCAGGCCGGGCCCCCCTAGGGGTGAGCAGTTCTTC
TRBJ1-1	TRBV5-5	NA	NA	CASRAGRGANTEAFF	TGTGCCAGCAGGGCGGGTCGGGGGGCGAACACTGAAGCTTTCTTT
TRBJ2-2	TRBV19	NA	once	CASSPGGRGTGELFF	TGTGCCAGTAGCCCGGGGGGCAGGGGAACCGGGGAGCTGTTTTTT
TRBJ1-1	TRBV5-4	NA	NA	CASSLRGANTEAFF	TGTGCCAGCAGCTTGCGGGGAGCGAACACTGAAGCTTTCTTT
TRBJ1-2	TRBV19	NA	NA	CASRENYGYTF	TGTGCCAGCAGGGAAAACTATGGCTACACCTTC
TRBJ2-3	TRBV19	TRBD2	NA	CASSISGETDTQYF	TGTGCCAGTAGTATTAGCGGGGAGACAGATACGCAGTATTTT
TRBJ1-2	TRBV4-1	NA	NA	CASSQDRVYGYTF	TGCGCCAGCAGCCAAGATCGGGTCTATGGCTACACCTTC
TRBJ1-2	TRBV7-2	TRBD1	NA	CASSSAGGYYGYTF	TGTGCCAGCAGCTCCGCAGGGGGCTACTATGGCTACACCTTC
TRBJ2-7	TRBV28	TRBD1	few	CASSPWDRELGQYF	TGTGCCAGCAGTCCATGGGACAGAGAGTTAGGGCAGTACTTC
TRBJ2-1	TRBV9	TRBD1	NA	CASSVRGDRGWNREQFF	TGTGCCAGCAGCGTACGGGGGGACAGGGGGTGGAATAGGGAGCAGTTCTTC
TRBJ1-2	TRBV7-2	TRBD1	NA	CASSSGQGGGYTF	TGTGCCAGCAGCTCAGGACAGGGTGGTGGCTACACCTTC
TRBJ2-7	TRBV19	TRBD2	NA	CASSIRGESYEQYF	TGTGCCAGTAGTATTCGGGGGGAATCCTACGAGCAGTACTTC
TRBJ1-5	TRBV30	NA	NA	CAWSVGQGVNQPQHF	TGTGCCTGGAGTGTGGGGCAGGGCGTTAATCAGCCCCAGCATTTT